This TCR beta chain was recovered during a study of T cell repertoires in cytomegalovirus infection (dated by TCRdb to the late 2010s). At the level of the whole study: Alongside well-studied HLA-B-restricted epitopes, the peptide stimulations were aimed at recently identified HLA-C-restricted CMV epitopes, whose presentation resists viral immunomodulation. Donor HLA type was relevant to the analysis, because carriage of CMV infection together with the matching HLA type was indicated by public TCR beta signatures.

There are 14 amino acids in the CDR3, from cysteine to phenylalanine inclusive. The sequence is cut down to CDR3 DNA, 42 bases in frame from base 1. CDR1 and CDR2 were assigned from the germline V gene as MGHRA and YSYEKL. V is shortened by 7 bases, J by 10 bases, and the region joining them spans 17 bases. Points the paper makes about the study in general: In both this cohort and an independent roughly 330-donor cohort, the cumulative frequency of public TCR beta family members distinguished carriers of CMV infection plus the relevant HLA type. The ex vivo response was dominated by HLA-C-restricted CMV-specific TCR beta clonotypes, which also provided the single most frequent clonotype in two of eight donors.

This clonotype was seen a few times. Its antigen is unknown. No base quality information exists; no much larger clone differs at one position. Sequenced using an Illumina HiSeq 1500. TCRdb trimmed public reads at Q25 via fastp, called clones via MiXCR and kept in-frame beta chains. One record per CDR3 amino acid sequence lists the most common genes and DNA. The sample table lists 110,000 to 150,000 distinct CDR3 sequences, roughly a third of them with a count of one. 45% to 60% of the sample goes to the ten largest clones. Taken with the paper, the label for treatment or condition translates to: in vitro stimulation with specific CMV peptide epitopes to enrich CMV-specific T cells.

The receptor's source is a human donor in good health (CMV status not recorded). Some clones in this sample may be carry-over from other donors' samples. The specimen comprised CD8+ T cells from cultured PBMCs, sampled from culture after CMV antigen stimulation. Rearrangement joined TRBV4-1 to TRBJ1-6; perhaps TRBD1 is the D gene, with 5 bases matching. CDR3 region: CASTQIGGVSPLHF. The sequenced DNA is TGCGCCAGCACACAAATCGGAGGGGTATCACCCCTCCACTTT.